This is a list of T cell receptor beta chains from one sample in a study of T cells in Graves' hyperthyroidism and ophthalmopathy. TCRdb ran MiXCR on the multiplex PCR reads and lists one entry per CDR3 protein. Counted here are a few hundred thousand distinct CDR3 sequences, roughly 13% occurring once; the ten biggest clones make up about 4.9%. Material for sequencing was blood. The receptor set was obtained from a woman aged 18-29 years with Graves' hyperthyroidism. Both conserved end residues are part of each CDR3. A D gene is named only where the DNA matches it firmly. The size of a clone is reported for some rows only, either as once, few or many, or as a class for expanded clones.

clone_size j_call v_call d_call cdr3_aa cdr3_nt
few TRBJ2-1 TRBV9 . CASSVDVSSGEFF TGTGCCAGCAGCGTAGATGTCTCTTCGGGAGAGTTCTTC
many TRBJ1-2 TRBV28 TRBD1 CASRGTGANYGYTF TGTGCCAGCAGAGGGACAGGAGCTAACTATGGCTACACCTTC
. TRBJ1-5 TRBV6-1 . CASSDRPTRQPQHF TGTGCCAGCAGTGACCGACCGACCAGACAGCCCCAGCATTTT
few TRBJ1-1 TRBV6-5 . CASSYGGMGTEAFF TGTGCCAGCAGTTACGGGGGGATGGGCACTGAAGCTTTCTTT
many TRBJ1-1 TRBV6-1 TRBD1 CASSPDREPNTEAFF TGTGCCAGCAGTCCAGACAGGGAACCGAACACTGAAGCTTTCTTT
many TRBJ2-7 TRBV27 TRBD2 CASRERAGPLSSYEQYF TGTGCCAGCAGGGAAAGAGCGGGACCTCTGAGCTCCTACGAGCAGTACTTC
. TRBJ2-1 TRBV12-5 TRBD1 CASGSGQGTYNEQCF TGTGCTAGTGGCTCCGGACAGGGGACCTACAATGAGCAGTGCTTC
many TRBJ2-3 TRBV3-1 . CASSQDLPPNTQYF TGTGCCAGCAGCCAAGATCTCCCACCCAATACGCAGTATTTT
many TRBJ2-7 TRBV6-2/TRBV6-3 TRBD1 CASSYPPGQGPYEQYF TGTGCCAGCAGTTACCCCCCGGGACAGGGGCCCTACGAGCAGTACTTC
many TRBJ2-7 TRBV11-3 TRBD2 CASSFTGTSVSYEQYF TGTGCCAGCAGCTTTACCGGGACTAGCGTGAGCTACGAGCAGTACTTC
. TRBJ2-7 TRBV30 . CAWNSIRGERYF TGTGCCTGGAATTCGATTAGGGGAGAACGGTACTTC
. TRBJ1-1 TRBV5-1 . CASSFRVGRTNTEAFF TGCGCCAGCAGCTTCAGGGTTGGACGGACTAACACTGAAGCTTTCTTT
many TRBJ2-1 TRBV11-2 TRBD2 CASSSPSGRSYNEQFF TGTGCCAGCAGCTCCCCTAGCGGGAGGTCCTACAATGAGCAGTTCTTC
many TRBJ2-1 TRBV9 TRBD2 CASSEGGSSLNEQFF TGTGCCAGCAGCGAGGGCGGGAGTTCGCTGAATGAGCAGTTCTTC
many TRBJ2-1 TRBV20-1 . CSASLDEQFF TGCAGTGCTAGTTTGGATGAGCAGTTCTTC
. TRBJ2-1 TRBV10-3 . CATGKGQTFGEQFF TGTGCCACTGGGAAGGGCCAGACTTTCGGTGAGCAGTTCTTC
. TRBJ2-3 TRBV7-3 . CASSPSRGSDTQYF TGTGCCAGCAGCCCCTCGAGAGGTTCAGATACGCAGTATTTT
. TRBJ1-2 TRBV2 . CASSEGGAESYTF TGTGCCAGCAGTGAAGGGGGGGCGGAAAGCTACACCTTC
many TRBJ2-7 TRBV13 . CASSSLEGRGSYEQYF TGTGCCAGCAGCTCGTTAGAGGGCAGGGGATCCTACGAGCAGTACTTC
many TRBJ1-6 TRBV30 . CAWSVQGGLDSPLHF TGTGCCTGGAGTGTACAGGGCGGATTGGATTCACCCCTCCACTTT
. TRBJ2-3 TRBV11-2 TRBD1 CASSVQGATDTQYF TGTGCCAGCAGCGTGCAGGGGGCAACAGATACGCAGTATTTT
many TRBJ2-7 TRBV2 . CASSEGGQVIHEQYF TGTGCCAGCAGTGAAGGGGGCCAGGTAATACACGAGCAGTACTTC
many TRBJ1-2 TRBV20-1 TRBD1 CSVQGGRGTGGNYGYTF TGCAGTGTTCAGGGGGGTAGGGGGACAGGGGGGAACTATGGCTACACCTTC
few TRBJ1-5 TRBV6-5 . CASSYSDRPNQPQHF TGTGCCAGCAGTTACTCGGACAGACCCAATCAGCCCCAGCATTTT